This record covers a single TCR beta chain. No antigen is known for it. The data belong to a study of pediatric ulcerative colitis. Study-wide points: Rectal repertoires separated controls, mild-moderate and acute severe colitis.

Germline CDR1 reads DFQATT; CDR2 reads SNEGSKA (reference sequence). The CDR3 contains 10 residues. Trimming pared 6 bases from V and 4 bases from J, leaving 4 bases between. Sequencing was at survey level. Samples were sequenced at Survey level, maximum 500,000 reads. Measured with immunoSEQ multiplex PCR; TCRdb has only the in-frame clones, and not every one. The sample lists about 64,000 clones, about 90% seen once, with approximately 3.4% in the top ten. The TCR sequence derives from a boy aged 5-17 years with severe ulcerative colitis. Sequenced: blood. The chain couples TRBV20-1 to TRBJ2-1; D call uncertain. The CDR3 coding sequence is TGCAGTGCGGTGTACAATGAGCAGTTCTTC. Residues: CSAVYNEQFF.